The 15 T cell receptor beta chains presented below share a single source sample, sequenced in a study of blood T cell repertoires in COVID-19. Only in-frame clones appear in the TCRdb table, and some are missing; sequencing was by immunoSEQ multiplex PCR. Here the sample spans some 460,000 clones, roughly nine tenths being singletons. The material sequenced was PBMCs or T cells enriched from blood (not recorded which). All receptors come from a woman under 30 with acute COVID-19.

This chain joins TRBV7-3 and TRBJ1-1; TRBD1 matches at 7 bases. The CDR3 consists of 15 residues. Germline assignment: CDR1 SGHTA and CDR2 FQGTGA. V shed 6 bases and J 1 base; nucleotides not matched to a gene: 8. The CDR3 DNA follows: TGTGCCAGCAGTGAGACGGGACAGACGAACACTGAAGCTTTCTTT. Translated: CASSETGQTNTEAFF. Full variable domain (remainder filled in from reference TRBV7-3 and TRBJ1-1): GAGVSQTPSNKVTEKGKYVELRCDPISGHTALYWYRQSLGQGPEFLIYFQGTGAADDSGLPNDRFFAVRPEGSVSTLKIQRTERGDSAVYLCASSETGQTNTEAFFGQGTRLTVV.

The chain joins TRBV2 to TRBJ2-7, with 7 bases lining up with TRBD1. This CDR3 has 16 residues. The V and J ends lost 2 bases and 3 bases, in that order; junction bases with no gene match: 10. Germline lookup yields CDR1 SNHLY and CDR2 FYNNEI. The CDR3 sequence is CASSEFDGTEFYEQYF. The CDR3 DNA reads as TGTGCCAGCAGTGAATTTGACGGGACAGAATTCTACGAGCAGTACTTC.

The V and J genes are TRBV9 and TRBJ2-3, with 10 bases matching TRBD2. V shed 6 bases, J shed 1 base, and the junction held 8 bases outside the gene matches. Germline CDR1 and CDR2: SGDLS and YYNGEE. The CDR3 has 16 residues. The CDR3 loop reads CASTEGGTSGTDTQYF. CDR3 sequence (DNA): TGTGCCAGCACCGAGGGGGGGACTAGCGGCACAGATACGCAGTATTTT. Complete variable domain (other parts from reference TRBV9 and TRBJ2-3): DSGVTQTPKHLITATGQRVTLRCSPRSGDLSVYWYQQSLDQGLQFLIQYYNGEERAKGNILERFSAQQFPDLHSELNLSSLELGDSALYFCASTEGGTSGTDTQYFGPGTRLTVL.

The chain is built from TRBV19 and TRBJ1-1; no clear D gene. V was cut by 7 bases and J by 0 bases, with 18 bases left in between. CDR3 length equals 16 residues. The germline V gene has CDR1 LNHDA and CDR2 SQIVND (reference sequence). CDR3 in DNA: TGTGCCAGTAATAAGGATGTAGAGGAAATGAACACTGAAGCTTTCTTT. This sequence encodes CASNKDVEEMNTEAFF.

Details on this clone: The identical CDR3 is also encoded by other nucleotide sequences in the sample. The CDR3 is CASSLGRGETQYF. The CDR3 DNA reads as TGCGCCAGCAGCTTGGGCCGGGGAGAGACCCAGTACTTC. This sequence joins TRBV5-1 and TRBJ2-5; TRBD2 is a possible D gene (5 bases). V was trimmed by 0 bases and J by 4 bases, leaving 7 bases between them. The CDR3 is 13 residues long. CDR1 is SGHRS and CDR2 is YFSETQ in the germline V gene.

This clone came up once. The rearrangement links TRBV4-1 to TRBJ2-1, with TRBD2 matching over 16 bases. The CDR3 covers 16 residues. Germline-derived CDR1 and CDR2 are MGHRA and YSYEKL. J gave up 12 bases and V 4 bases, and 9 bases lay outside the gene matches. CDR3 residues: CASSPGTSGGANGQFF. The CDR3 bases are TGCGCCAGCAGCCCCGGGACTAGCGGGGGGGCCAACGGGCAGTTCTTC.

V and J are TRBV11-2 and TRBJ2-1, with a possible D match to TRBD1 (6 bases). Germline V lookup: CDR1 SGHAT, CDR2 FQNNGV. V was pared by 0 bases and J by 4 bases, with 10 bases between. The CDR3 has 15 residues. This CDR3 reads CASSLEGAPYNEQFF. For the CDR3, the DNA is TGTGCCAGCAGCTTAGAGGGGGCGCCTTACAATGAGCAGTTCTTC.

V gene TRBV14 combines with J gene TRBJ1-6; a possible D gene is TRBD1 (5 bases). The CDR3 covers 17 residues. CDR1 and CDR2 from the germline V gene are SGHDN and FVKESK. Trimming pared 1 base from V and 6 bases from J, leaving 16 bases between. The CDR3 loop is CASSQGEQANRNSPLHF. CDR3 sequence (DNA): TGTGCCAGCAGCCAAGGGGAACAGGCCAACCGTAATTCACCCCTCCACTTT.

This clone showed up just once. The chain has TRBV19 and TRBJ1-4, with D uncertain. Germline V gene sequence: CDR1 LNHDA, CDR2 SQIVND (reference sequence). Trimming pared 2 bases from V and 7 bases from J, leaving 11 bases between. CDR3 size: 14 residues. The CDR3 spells CASSISVVSEKLFF. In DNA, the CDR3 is TGTGCCAGTAGTATATCGGTAGTTAGTGAAAAACTGTTTTTT.

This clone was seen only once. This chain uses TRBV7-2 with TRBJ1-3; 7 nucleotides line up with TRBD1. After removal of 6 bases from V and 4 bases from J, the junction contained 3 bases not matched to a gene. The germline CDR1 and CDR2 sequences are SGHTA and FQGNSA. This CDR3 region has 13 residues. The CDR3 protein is CASRTGSGNTIYF. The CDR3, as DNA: TGTGCCAGCAGGACAGGGTCGGGAAACACCATATATTTT.

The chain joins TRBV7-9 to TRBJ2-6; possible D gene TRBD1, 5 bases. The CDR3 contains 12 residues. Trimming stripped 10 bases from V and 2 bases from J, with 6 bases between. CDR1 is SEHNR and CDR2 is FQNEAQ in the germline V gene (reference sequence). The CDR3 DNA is TGTGCCAAAGGGGCTGGGGCCAACGTCCTGACTTTC. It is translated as CAKGAGANVLTF.

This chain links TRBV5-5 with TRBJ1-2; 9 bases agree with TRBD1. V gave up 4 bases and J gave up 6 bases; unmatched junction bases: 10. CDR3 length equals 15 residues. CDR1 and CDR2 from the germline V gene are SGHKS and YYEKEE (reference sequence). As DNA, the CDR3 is TGTGCCAGCAGCACTTTAATTGACAGGGGGAATGGCTACACCTTC. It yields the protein CASSTLIDRGNGYTF.

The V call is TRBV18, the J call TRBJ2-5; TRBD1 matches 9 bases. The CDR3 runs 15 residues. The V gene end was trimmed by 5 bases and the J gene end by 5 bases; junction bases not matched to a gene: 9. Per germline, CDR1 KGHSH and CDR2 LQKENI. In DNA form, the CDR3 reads TGTGCCAGCTCAACTCAAACAGGGGGCAGGGAGACCCAGTACTTC. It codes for CASSTQTGGRETQYF.

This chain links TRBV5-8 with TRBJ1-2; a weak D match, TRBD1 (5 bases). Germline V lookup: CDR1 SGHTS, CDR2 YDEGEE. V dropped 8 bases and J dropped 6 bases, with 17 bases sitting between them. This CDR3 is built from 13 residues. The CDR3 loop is CASGPGIPNGYTF. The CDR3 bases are TGTGCCAGTGGGCCAGGGATCCCTAATGGCTACACCTTC. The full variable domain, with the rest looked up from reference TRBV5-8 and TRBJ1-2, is EAGVTQSPTHLIKTRGQQATLRCSPISGHTSVYWYQQALGLGLQFLLWYDEGEERNRGNFPPRFSGRQFPNYSSELNVNALELEDSALYLCASGPGIPNGYTFGSGTRLTVV.

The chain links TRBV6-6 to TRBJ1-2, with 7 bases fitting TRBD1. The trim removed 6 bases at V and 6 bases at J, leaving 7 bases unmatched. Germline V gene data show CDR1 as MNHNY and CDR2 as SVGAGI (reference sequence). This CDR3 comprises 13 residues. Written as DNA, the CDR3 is TGTGCCAGCAGCGAACAGGGGAAGCATGGCTACACCTTC. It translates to CASSEQGKHGYTF.